A single sample gave rise to the 32 T cell receptor beta chains below, sequenced in a study of identical twins. Via MiXCR, TCRdb re-called the 5' RACE reads, giving one row per CDR3 protein. The sample shows around 160,000 distinct CDR3 sequences, roughly 3.5% of them seen only once. The sequenced sample was memory T cells sorted from blood. The receptors were sampled from a man younger than 35 in good health.

This clonotype was counted at least ten times. The J gene is TRBJ2-2, the V gene TRBV6-5; D unresolved. The CDR3 extends over 14 amino acids. CDR1 and CDR2 (germline): MNHEY, SVGAGI. V lost 1 base and J lost 4, with 7 bases in between. The CDR3 is CASSYLETTGELFF. For the CDR3, the DNA is TGTGCCAGCAGTTACTTGGAGACCACCGGGGAGCTGTTTTTT.

This clonotype was recorded at least ten times. The chain employs TRBV5-5 and TRBJ2-2; D might be TRBD1 (6 bases). The V and J ends lost 3 bases and 6 bases respectively, with 24 bases between them. Germline CDR1 and CDR2: SGHKS and YYEKEE (reference sequence). This CDR3 has 18 amino acids. CDR3 amino acids: CASSYQIGQGGWSGELFF. The CDR3 DNA follows: TGTGCCAGCAGCTACCAAATAGGACAAGGGGGTTGGTCCGGGGAGCTGTTTTTT.

This clonotype showed up many times. This chain connects TRBV18 to TRBJ2-1; D ambiguous. Germline values: CDR1 KGHSH, CDR2 LQKENI. V gave up 6 bases and J gave up 0 bases, with 12 bases separating them. There are 15 residues in the CDR3. The CDR3 region is CASSRPAPSYNEQFF. The DNA of the CDR3 is TGTGCCAGCTCCCGCCCTGCCCCCTCCTACAATGAGCAGTTCTTC.

This chain uses TRBV5-4 with TRBJ2-1, with D unclear. Per the germline V gene, CDR1 is SGHNT and CDR2 is YYREEE (reference sequence). The CDR3 is 14 amino acids. Trimming stripped 4 bases from V and 0 bases from J, with 8 bases between. CDR3 loop: CASSPFSSYNEQFF. In DNA, the CDR3 is TGTGCCAGCAGCCCGTTTAGCTCCTACAATGAGCAGTTCTTC.

This clonotype was recorded at least ten times. The chain employs TRBV7-2 and TRBJ1-1, with D uncertain. CDR1 is SGHTA, CDR2 FQGNSA, per germline. The CDR3 has 13 amino acids. With 6 bases removed from V and 8 bases from J, the gap between germline ends came to 16 bases. The CDR3 here is CASSSTPWTEAFF. The CDR3 nucleotides read TGTGCCAGCAGTTCGACCCCGTGGACGGAAGCTTTCTTT. The full variable domain, with the rest looked up from reference TRBV7-2 and TRBJ1-1, is GAGVSQSPSNKVTEKGKDVELRCDPISGHTALYWYRQSLGQGLEFLIYFQGNSAPDKSGLPSDRFSAERTGGSVSTLTIQRTQQEDSAVYLCASSSTPWTEAFFGQGTRLTVV.

This clonotype was counted many times. The gene calls are TRBV11-2 and TRBJ1-4, with 9 bases aligning to TRBD1. V was clipped by 4 bases and J by 8 bases; unmatched bases: 11. The CDR3 consists of 16 residues. The germline V gene has CDR1 SGHAT and CDR2 FQNNGV. For the CDR3, the DNA is TGTGCCAGCAGCTCCCTCTCCGGGACAGGGTCGGAAAAACTGTTTTTT. It codes for CASSSLSGTGSEKLFF.

The V gene is TRBV20-1, the J gene TRBJ1-6; D possibly corresponds to TRBD1 (6 bases). The V end was cut by 2 bases, the J end by 0 bases, with 14 bases between. CDR1 is DFQATT, CDR2 SNEGSKA, per germline (reference sequence). The CDR3 spans 17 residues. The CDR3 here is CSARWSSGVSYNSPLHF. CDR3 in DNA: TGCAGTGCTAGATGGTCTTCAGGGGTCTCCTATAATTCACCCCTCCACTTT.

This clonotype was counted many times. The chain uses TRBV6-1 and TRBJ2-7; either TRBD1 or TRBD2 may supply D (5 bases each). Trimming took off 8 bases at V and 2 bases at J, with 10 bases between the two ends. This CDR3 spans 12 amino acids. The germline V gene has CDR1 MNHNS and CDR2 SASEGT. Written as DNA, the CDR3 is TGTGCCAGCCGGGACGGACCCTACGAGCAGTACGTC. Amino acid sequence: CASRDGPYEQYV.

This clonotype has a count of ten or more. The DNA for the CDR3 is TGTGCCAGCAGCCAATGGTCGGGGGGCAGGGGCACCGGGGAGCTGTTTTTT. It specifies CASSQWSGGRGTGELFF. The chain is built from TRBV5-4 and TRBJ2-2, with D perhaps matching TRBD2 (7 bases). V lost 4 bases to trimming and J lost 4 bases, with 20 bases between them. CDR1 and CDR2 from the germline V gene are SGHNT and YYREEE (reference sequence). The CDR3 contains 17 residues.

A few counts support this clonotype. V is TRBV6-5 and J is TRBJ1-2, with TRBD1 matching over 10 bases. The J segment lost 0 bases and the V segment lost 2 bases, leaving 6 bases of the junction unmatched. This CDR3 is 17 amino acids long. Germline V gene data show CDR1 as MNHEY and CDR2 as SVGAGI. The chain's CDR3 is CASSYRDRGGSNYGYTF. The CDR3 bases are TGTGCCAGCAGTTACCGGGACAGGGGAGGGTCTAACTATGGCTACACCTTC.

This clonotype was found many times. The chain is built from TRBV7-8 and TRBJ2-5; TRBD2 agrees at 9 bases. Trimming took 4 bases from V and 4 from J; bases not matched to a gene: 7. This CDR3 has 15 amino acids. Germline V gene data show CDR1 as SGHVS and CDR2 as FQNEAQ. CDR3 coding DNA: TGTGCCAGCAGCTCTCTTAGCGGGAGCCGAGAGACCCAGTACTTC. This translates into CASSSLSGSRETQYF. Looking up the rest from reference TRBV7-8 and TRBJ2-5 gives the full variable domain: GAGVSQSPRYKVAKRGQDVALRCDPISGHVSLFWYQQALGQGPEFLTYFQNEAQLDKSGLPSDRFFAERPEGSVSTLKIQRTQQEDSAVYLCASSSLSGSRETQYFGPGTRLLVL.

Many counts were recorded for this clonotype. V is TRBV20-1 and J is TRBJ1-2; D uncertain. Germline CDR1 and CDR2: DFQATT and SNEGSKA (reference sequence). With 2 bases removed from V and 8 bases from J, the gap between germline ends came to 18 bases. CDR3 length: 14 amino acids. DNA of the CDR3: TGCAGTGCTAGAATCGTTAGTGAGGGAGTAGGCTACACCTTC. The encoded protein is CSARIVSEGVGYTF.

This chain links TRBV2 with TRBJ2-3; D gene unclear. The length of the CDR3 is 14 residues. V shed 0 bases and J shed 8 bases, with 12 bases lying between them. The germline CDR1 and CDR2 sequences are SNHLY and FYNNEI. CDR3 sequence (DNA): TGTGCCAGCAGTGAAGCGTTCGCGGATGGTACGCAGTATTTT. This translates into CASSEAFADGTQYF.

This clonotype was found many times. The chain combines TRBV3-1 with TRBJ2-5; 12 positions match TRBD2. The CDR3 contains 16 residues. CDR1 and CDR2 from the germline V gene are LGHDT and YNNKEL (reference sequence). The V gene end was trimmed by 0 bases and the J gene end by 2 bases; junction bases not matched to a gene: 1. The DNA of the CDR3 is TGTGCCAGCAGCCAAGACCTAGCGGGAGGGCAAGAGACCCAGTACTTC. Translation: CASSQDLAGGQETQYF.

The sample holds many counts of this clonotype. J is TRBJ2-1 and V is TRBV20-1; D is ambiguous. Trimming left V 2 bases short and J 4 bases short, with 9 bases between. Germline CDR1 and CDR2: DFQATT and SNEGSKA (reference sequence). This CDR3 is 13 amino acids long. The CDR3 region is CSARRTAYNEQFF. CDR3 coding DNA: TGCAGTGCTAGACGTACAGCTTACAATGAGCAGTTCTTC.

This clonotype was counted at least ten times. The rearrangement uses TRBV5-1 and TRBJ2-1; D ambiguous. The V end was cut by 5 bases, the J end by 7 bases, with 13 bases between. This CDR3 region has 13 residues. CDR1 and CDR2 (germline): SGHRS, YFSETQ. This chain's CDR3 is CASRPLSGNEQFF. The CDR3 region has the DNA TGCGCCAGCAGACCTCTAAGTGGAAATGAGCAGTTCTTC. The full variable domain, with the rest looked up from reference TRBV5-1 and TRBJ2-1, is KAGVTQTPRYLIKTRGQQVTLSCSPISGHRSVSWYQQTPGQGLQFLFEYFSETQRNKGNFPGRFSGRQFSNSRSEMNVSTLELGDSALYLCASRPLSGNEQFFGPGTRLTVL.

The table lists this clonotype with many counts. The genes are TRBV21-1 and TRBJ2-7; TRBD1, the table's D call, was not compared with the DNA. TRBV21-1 is noted as a pseudogene. The CDR3 is 14 amino acids. The CDR3: CASPRCPGAYEQYF. CDR3 bases: TGTGCCAGCCCAAGGTGCCCCGGGGCGTACGAGCAGTACTTC.

This clonotype was detected many times. The genes are TRBV6-1 and TRBJ1-5; D not certain. V dropped 4 bases and J dropped 8 bases, with 12 bases sitting between them. The V gene's germline CDR1 is MNHNS and CDR2 SASEGT. The CDR3 runs 13 residues. This CDR3 is CASSVLPVEPQHF. Here the CDR3 DNA reads TGTGCCAGCAGTGTATTACCCGTGGAGCCCCAGCATTTT.

This clonotype has more than one count but fewer than ten. The rearrangement uses TRBV6-1 and TRBJ2-2; a weak D match, TRBD2 (5 bases). Trimming left V 11 bases short and J 5 bases short, with 9 bases between. This CDR3 is built from 11 residues. CDR1 is MNHNS, CDR2 SASEGT, per germline. The CDR3 reads CAGRGTGELFF. The CDR3 DNA reads as TGTGCCGGTCGGGGTACCGGGGAGCTGTTTTTT.

This clonotype was seen ten or more times. This sequence joins TRBV20-1 and TRBJ2-3; 7 nucleotides match TRBD2. With V trimmed by 3 bases and J by 4 bases, 7 bases remained unmatched. The CDR3 spans 14 residues. Per germline, CDR1 DFQATT and CDR2 SNEGSKA (reference sequence). The CDR3 sequence: CSASAAGLSDTQYF. The CDR3 DNA sequence: TGCAGTGCTAGCGCAGCGGGGTTATCAGATACGCAGTATTTT.

The CDR3 protein is CAIMDLNAASGSPDTQYF. The CDR3 coding sequence is TGTGCCATCATGGACCTCAACGCGGCTAGCGGGAGCCCAGATACGCAGTATTTT. The V call is TRBV10-3, the J call TRBJ2-3, with 10 bases identical to TRBD2. V was clipped by 7 bases and J by 4 bases; unmatched bases: 17. The CDR3 covers 18 residues. Germline V lookup: CDR1 ENHRY, CDR2 SYGVKD.

This clonotype has a count of ten or more. The chain recombines TRBV5-1 with TRBJ2-1, with 7 bases matching TRBD2. J lost 5 bases, V lost 4 bases, and 12 bases had no gene match. This CDR3 contains 16 residues. Germline V gives CDR1 SGHRS, CDR2 YFSETQ. CDR3 in DNA: TGCGCCAGCAGCCCGGGCGTCGGGGGGAGGAACAATGAGCAGTTCTTC. It specifies CASSPGVGGRNNEQFF.

This clonotype was seen many times. This rearrangement joins TRBV12-1 to TRBJ1-6; the table names TRBD1, a call not compared with the DNA. TRBV12-1 constitutes a pseudogene. The CDR3 covers 17 residues. CDR3 DNA sequence: TGTGCCAGCAGCCCTACAAGACAGGTCAACTATAATTCACCCCTCCACTTT. Translation: CASSPTRQVNYNSPLHF.

This clonotype was detected many times. The V gene is TRBV7-9, the J gene TRBJ2-7; no clear D gene. Germline CDR1 and CDR2: SEHNR and FQNEAQ (reference sequence). Trimming shortened V by 5 bases and J by 0 bases, and 5 bases separated the two germline ends. This CDR3 has 12 residues. The CDR3 sequence is CASSVLSYEQYF. The DNA for the CDR3 is TGTGCCAGCAGCGTCCTCTCCTACGAGCAGTACTTC.

This clonotype was seen ten or more times. V and J are TRBV24-1 and TRBJ2-3; D is possibly TRBD1 or TRBD2 (6 bases each). Trimming pared 3 bases from V and 2 bases from J, leaving 11 bases between. Germline lookup yields CDR1 KGHDR and CDR2 SFDVKD. CDR3 length equals 15 residues. The CDR3 DNA reads as TGTGCCACCAGTGATATTGGGGGGCCCACAGATACGCAGTATTTT. Amino acid sequence: CATSDIGGPTDTQYF.

This clonotype was recorded a few times. This sequence joins TRBV2 and TRBJ2-6; 9 bases match TRBD1. Germline CDR1 is SNHLY and CDR2 is FYNNEI. This CDR3 region has 17 residues. After removal of 8 bases from V and 0 bases from J, the junction contained 8 bases not matched to a gene. CDR3 nucleotide sequence: TGTGCCAGCCACCGGGACAGGGTCCTCTCTGGGGCCAACGTCCTGACTTTC. The encoded protein is CASHRDRVLSGANVLTF.

This clonotype appeared many times. CDR3 in DNA: TGTGCCAGCAGTGACTTGGGGACTGAAGCTTTCTTT. Protein sequence: CASSDLGTEAFF. The chain joins TRBV2 to TRBJ1-1; D remains ambiguous. CDR3 length: 12 amino acids. V gave up 3 bases and J gave up 5 bases, with 7 bases separating them. Germline V lookup: CDR1 SNHLY, CDR2 FYNNEI.

This clonotype was recorded many times. The chain combines TRBV12-3 or TRBV12-4 with TRBJ1-3; weak D call: TRBD1 (5 bases). The CDR3 has 14 residues. The V end was cut by 3 bases, the J end by 4 bases, with 10 bases between. The CDR3 reads CASSFKRGGNTIYF. For the CDR3, the DNA is TGTGCCAGCAGTTTTAAAAGGGGCGGAAACACCATATATTTT.

This clonotype has ten or more counts. The chain recombines TRBV11-2 with TRBJ2-7; D unclear. Between the trimmed V and J ends, which lost 4 bases and 0 bases, there was a span of 13 bases. CDR1 and CDR2 (germline): SGHAT, FQNNGV. This CDR3 comprises 15 residues. CDR3 DNA sequence: TGTGCCAGCAGCTACCAAACTATTAGCTCCTACGAGCAGTACTTC. It encodes CASSYQTISSYEQYF.

This clonotype has a handful of counts. The chain carries TRBV5-1 and TRBJ2-1; 12 positions match TRBD2. The CDR3 consists of 16 residues. In germline, CDR1 is SGHRS, CDR2 YFSETQ. V shed 5 bases, J shed 7 bases, and the junction held 10 bases outside the gene matches. In nucleotides, the CDR3 is TGCGCCAGCAGGACTAGCGGGAGTAGGACAAGAAATGAGCAGTTCTTC. Protein product: CASRTSGSRTRNEQFF.

At least ten counts were recorded for this clonotype. The V call is TRBV6-1, the J call TRBJ2-7, with 7 positions matching TRBD2. V lost 5 bases to trimming and J lost 3 bases; unmatched junction nucleotides: 7. The CDR3 consists of 14 residues. Germline CDR1 is MNHNS and CDR2 is SASEGT. CDR3 amino acids: CASSPPGLHYEQYF. Written as DNA, the CDR3 is TGTGCCAGCAGTCCCCCGGGACTACACTACGAGCAGTACTTC.

This chain joins TRBV3-1 and TRBJ1-5, with D unresolved. The CDR3 is 12 amino acids. V lost 3 bases, J lost 6 bases, and 6 bases lay in between. Germline V CDR1 and CDR2: LGHDT, YNNKEL (reference sequence). The CDR3 DNA reads as TGTGCCAGCAGCCAGTGGGGTCAGCCCCAGCATTTT. Amino acids: CASSQWGQPQHF.